The clone carrying this T cell receptor beta chain was counted between two and nine times. From the RT-PCR reads, TCRdb called clonotypes with MiXCR, one entry per CDR3 protein. Among around 570,000 distinct CDR3 sequences, approximately 10% were seen once, and the ten largest hold more than 9.5%. This CDR3 has 15 amino acids. Germline loops: CDR1 SGHRS, CDR2 YFSETQ. V lost 0 bases and J 2 bases, leaving 12 bases between the germline ends. The entry originates in a study of response to subunit inactivated influenza vaccine. The same sample was also used in a study of T cells expressing NK-cell markers. That report adds: Production of TCR beta cDNA relied on 5'RACE template switching with UMIs.

This receptor was obtained from a man aged 50-60 years who received an inactivated influenza vaccine. Here the sequenced sample was PBMCs from blood, taken on the day of vaccination. The chain recombines TRBV5-1 with TRBJ2-7, with D perhaps matching TRBD1 (5 bases). The CDR3 loop reads CASSLGYSDTYEQYF. CDR3 nucleotides: TGCGCCAGCAGCTTGGGCTACTCGGACACCTACGAGCAGTACTTC.